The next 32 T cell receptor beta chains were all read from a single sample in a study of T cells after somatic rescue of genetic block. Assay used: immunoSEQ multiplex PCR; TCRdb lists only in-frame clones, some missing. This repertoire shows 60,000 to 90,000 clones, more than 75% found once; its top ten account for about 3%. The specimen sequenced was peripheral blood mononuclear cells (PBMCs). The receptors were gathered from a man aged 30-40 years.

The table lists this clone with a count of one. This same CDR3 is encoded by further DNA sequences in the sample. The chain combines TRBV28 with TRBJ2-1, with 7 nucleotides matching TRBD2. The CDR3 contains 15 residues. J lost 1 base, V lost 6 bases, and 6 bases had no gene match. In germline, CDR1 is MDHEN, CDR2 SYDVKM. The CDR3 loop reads CASSLSGVSYNEQFF. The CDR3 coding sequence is TGTGCCAGCAGCTTAAGCGGGGTTTCCTACAATGAGCAGTTCTTC.

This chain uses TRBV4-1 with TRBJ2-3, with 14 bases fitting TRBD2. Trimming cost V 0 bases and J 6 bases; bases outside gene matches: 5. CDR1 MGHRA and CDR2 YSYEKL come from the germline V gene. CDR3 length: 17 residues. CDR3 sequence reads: CASSQDGLAGGRDTQYF. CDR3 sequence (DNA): TGCGCCAGCAGCCAAGATGGACTAGCGGGGGGCAGGGATACGCAGTATTTT.

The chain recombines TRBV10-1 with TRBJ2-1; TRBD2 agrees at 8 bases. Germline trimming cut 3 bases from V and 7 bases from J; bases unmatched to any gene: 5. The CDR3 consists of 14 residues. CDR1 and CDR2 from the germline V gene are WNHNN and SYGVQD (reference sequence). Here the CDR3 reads CASSDGGALNEQFF. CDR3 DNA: TGCGCCAGCAGTGACGGGGGGGCCTTGAATGAGCAGTTCTTC.

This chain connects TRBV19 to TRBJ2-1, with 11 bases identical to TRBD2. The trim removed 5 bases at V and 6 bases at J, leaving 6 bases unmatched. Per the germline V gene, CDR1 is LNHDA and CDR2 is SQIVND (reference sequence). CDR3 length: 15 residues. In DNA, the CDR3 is TGTGCCAGTAGTGTTAGCGGGAGGGCCTTCAATGAGCAGTTCTTC. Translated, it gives CASSVSGRAFNEQFF.

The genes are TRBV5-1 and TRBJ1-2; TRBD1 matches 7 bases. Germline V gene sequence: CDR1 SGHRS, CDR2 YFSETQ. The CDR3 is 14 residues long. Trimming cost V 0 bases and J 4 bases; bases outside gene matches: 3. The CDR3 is CASSLEGAGYGYTF. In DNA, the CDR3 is TGCGCCAGCAGCTTGGAGGGGGCCGGCTATGGCTACACCTTC.

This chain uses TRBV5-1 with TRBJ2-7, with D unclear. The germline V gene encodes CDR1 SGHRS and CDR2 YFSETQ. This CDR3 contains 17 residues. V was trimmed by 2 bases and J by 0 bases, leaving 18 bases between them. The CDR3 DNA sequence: TGCGCCAGCAGCTTAGCAGAGCCTATTCTCAGCTCCTACGAGCAGTACTTC. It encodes CASSLAEPILSSYEQYF.

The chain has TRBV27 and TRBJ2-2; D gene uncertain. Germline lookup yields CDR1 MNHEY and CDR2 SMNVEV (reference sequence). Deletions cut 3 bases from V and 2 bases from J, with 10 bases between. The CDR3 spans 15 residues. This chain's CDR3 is CASSFRRTNTGELFF. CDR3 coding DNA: TGTGCCAGCAGTTTCCGCAGGACCAACACCGGGGAGCTGTTTTTT.

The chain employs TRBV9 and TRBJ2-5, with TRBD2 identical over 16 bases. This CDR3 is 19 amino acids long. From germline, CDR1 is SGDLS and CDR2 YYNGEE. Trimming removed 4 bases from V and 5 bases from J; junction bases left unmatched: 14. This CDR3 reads CASSPNPGLAGGPEETQYF. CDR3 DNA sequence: TGTGCCAGCAGCCCTAACCCGGGACTAGCGGGAGGGCCGGAGGAGACCCAGTACTTC.

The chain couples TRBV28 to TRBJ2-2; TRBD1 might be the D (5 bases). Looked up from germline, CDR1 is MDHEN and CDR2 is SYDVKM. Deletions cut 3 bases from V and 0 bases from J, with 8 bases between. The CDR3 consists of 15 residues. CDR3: CASSFDRANTGELFF. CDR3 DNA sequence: TGTGCCAGCAGTTTTGACAGAGCGAACACCGGGGAGCTGTTTTTT. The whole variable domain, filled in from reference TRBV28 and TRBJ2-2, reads DVKVTQSSRYLVKRTGEKVFLECVQDMDHENMFWYRQDPGLGLRLIYFSYDVKMKEKGDIPEGYSVSREKKERFSLILESASTNQTSMYLCASSFDRANTGELFFGEGSRLTVL.

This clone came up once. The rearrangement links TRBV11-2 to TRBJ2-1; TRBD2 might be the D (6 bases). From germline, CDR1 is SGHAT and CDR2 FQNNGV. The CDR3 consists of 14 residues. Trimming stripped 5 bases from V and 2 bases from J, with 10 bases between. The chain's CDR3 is CASSVDYPYNEQFF. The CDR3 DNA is TGTGCCAGCAGCGTGGACTACCCCTACAATGAGCAGTTCTTC. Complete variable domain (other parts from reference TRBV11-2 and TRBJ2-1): EAGVAQSPRYKIIEKRQSVAFWCNPISGHATLYWYQQILGQGPKLLIQFQNNGVVDDSQLPKDRFSAERLKGVDSTLKIQPAKLEDSAVYLCASSVDYPYNEQFFGPGTRLTVL.

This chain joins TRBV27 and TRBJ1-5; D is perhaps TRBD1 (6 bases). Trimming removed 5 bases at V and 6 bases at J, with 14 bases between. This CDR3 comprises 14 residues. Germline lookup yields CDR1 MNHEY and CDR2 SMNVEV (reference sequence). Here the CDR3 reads CASSITGSGQPQHF. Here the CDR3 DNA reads TGTGCCAGCAGTATAACAGGGTCGGGTCAGCCCCAGCATTTT.

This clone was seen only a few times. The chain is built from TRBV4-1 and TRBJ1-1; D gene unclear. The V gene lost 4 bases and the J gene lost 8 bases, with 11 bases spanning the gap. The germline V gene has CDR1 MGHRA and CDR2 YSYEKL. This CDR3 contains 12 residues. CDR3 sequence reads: CASSRPGPEAFF. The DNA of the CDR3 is TGCGCCAGCAGCCGGCCGGGCCCCGAAGCTTTCTTT.

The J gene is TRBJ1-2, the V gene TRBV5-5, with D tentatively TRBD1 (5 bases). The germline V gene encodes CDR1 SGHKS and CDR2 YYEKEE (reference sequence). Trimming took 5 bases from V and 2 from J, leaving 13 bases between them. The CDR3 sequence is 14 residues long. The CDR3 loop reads CASRGQIHNYGYTF. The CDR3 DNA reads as TGTGCCAGCAGAGGACAAATCCACAACTATGGCTACACCTTC. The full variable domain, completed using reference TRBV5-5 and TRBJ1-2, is DAGVTQSPTHLIKTRGQQVTLRCSPISGHKSVSWYQQVLGQGPQFIFQYYEKEERGRGNFPDRFSARQFPNYSSELNVNALLLGDSALYLCASRGQIHNYGYTFGSGTRLTVV.

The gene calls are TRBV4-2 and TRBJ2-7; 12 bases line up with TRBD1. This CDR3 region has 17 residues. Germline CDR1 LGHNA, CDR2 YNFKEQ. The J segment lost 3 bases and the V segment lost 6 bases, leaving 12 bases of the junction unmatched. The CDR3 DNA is TGTGCCAGCAGACCGGGACAGGGGGCACGCTCCAACTACGAGCAGTACTTC. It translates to CASRPGQGARSNYEQYF.

CDR3 DNA sequence: TGTGCCAGCTCACCAGACAGCGCAGGCCTCCACTTT. This sequence encodes CASSPDSAGLHF. This chain links TRBV18 with TRBJ1-6, with TRBD1 as a possible D gene (5 bases). V shed 2 bases and J shed 15 bases, with 11 bases lying between them. Germline lookup yields CDR1 KGHSH and CDR2 LQKENI. The CDR3 runs to 12 residues.

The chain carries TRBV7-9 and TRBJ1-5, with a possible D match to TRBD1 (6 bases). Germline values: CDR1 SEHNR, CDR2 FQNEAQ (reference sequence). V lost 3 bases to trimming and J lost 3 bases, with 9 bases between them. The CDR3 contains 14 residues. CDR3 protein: CASSFSGDNQPQHF. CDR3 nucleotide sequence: TGTGCCAGCAGCTTCTCAGGGGACAATCAGCCCCAGCATTTT.

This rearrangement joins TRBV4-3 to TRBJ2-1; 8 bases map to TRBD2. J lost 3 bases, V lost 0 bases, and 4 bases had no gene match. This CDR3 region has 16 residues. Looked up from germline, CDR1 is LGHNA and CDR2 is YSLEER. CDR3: CASSQDSSGSYNEQFF. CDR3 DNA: TGCGCCAGCAGCCAAGATTCGAGCGGGAGCTACAATGAGCAGTTCTTC.

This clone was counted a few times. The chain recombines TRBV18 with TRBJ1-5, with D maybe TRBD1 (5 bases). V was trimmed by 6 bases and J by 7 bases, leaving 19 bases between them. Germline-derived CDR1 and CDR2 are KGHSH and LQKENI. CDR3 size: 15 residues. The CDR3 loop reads CASSAIQGNGQPQHF. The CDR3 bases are TGTGCCAGCTCGGCAATTCAGGGAAACGGACAGCCCCAGCATTTT.

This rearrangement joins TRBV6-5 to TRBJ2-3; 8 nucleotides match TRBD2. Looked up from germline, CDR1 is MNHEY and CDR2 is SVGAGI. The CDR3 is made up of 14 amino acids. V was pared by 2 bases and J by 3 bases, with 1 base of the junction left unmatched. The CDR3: CASSYGTRTDTQYF. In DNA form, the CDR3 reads TGTGCCAGCAGTTACGGGACTAGGACAGATACGCAGTATTTT.

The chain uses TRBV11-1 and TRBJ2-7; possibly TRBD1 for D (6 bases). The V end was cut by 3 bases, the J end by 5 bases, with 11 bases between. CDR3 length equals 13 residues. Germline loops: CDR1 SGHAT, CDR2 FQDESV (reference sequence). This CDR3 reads CASSFGTIHEQYF. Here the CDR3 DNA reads TGTGCCAGCAGCTTTGGGACAATTCACGAGCAGTACTTC.

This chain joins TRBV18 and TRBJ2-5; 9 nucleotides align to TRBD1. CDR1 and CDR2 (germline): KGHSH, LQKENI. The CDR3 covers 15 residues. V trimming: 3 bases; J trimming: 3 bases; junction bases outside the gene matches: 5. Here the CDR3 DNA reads TGTGCCAGCTCACCTATCAGGACAGGGGAAGAGACCCAGTACTTC. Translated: CASSPIRTGEETQYF.

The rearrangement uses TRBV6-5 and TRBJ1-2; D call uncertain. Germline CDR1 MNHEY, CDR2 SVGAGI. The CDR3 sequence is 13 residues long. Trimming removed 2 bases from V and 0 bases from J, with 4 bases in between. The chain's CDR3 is CASSYSTNYGYTF. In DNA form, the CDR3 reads TGTGCCAGCAGTTACAGTACTAACTATGGCTACACCTTC.

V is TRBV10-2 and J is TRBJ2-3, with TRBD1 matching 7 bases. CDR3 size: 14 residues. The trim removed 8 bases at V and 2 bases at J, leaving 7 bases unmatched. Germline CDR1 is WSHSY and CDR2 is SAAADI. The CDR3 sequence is CASRDRENTDTQYF. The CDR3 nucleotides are TGCGCCAGCCGGGACAGAGAGAACACAGATACGCAGTATTTT.

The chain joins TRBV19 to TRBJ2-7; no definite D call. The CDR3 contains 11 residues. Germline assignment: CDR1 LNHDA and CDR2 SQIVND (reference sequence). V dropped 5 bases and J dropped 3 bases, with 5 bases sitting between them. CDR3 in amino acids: CASSWGYEQYF. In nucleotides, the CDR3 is TGTGCCAGTAGTTGGGGCTACGAGCAGTACTTC.

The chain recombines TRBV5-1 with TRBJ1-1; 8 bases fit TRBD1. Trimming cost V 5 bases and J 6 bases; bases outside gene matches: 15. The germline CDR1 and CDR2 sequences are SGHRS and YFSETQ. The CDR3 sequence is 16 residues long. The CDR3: CASRSRTGRSPPEAFF. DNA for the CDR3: TGCGCCAGCAGATCCAGGACAGGGCGCTCACCACCTGAAGCTTTCTTT.

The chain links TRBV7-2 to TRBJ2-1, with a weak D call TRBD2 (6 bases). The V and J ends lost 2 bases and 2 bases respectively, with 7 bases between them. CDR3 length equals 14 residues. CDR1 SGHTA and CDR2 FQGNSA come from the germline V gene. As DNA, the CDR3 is TGTGCCAGCAGCTTACAGCGGGCCTACAATGAGCAGTTCTTC. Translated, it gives CASSLQRAYNEQFF. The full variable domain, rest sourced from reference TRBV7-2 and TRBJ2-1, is GAGVSQSPSNKVTEKGKDVELRCDPISGHTALYWYRQSLGQGLEFLIYFQGNSAPDKSGLPSDRFSAERTGGSVSTLTIQRTQQEDSAVYLCASSLQRAYNEQFFGPGTRLTVL.

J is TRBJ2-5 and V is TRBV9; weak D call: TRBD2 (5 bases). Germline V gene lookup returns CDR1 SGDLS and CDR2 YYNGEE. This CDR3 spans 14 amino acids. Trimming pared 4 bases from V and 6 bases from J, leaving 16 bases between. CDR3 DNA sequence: TGTGCCAGCAGCCCCCCGGGGTCAATACAGACCCAGTACTTC. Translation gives CASSPPGSIQTQYF.

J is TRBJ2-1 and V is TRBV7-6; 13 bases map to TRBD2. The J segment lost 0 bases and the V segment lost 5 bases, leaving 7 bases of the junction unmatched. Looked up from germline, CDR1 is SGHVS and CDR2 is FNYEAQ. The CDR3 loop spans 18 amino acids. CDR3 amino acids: CASSARTSGGISYNEQFF. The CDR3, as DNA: TGTGCCAGCAGCGCAAGGACTAGCGGGGGAATCTCCTACAATGAGCAGTTCTTC.

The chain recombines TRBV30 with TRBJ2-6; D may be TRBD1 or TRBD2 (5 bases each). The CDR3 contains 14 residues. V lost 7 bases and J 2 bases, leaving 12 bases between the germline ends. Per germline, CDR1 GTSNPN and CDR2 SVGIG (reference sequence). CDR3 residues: CASRTGPGANVLTF. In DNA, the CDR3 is TGTGCCTCGAGGACGGGACCTGGGGCCAACGTCCTGACTTTC.

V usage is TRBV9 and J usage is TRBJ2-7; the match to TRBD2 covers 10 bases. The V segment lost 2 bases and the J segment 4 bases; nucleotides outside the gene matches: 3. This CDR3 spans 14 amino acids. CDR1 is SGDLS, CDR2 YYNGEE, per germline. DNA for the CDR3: TGTGCCAGCAGCGTTAGCGGGGGGCTTTACGAGCAGTACTTC. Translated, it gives CASSVSGGLYEQYF.

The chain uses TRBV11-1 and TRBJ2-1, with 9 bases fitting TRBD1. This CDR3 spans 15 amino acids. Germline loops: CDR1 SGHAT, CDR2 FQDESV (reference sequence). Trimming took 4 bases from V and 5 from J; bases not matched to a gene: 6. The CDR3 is CASSSTDRGNNEQFF. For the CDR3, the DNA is TGTGCCAGCAGCTCAACGGACAGGGGAAACAATGAGCAGTTCTTC. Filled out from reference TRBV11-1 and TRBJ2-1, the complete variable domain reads EAEVAQSPRYKITEKSQAVAFWCDPISGHATLYWYRQILGQGPELLVQFQDESVVDDSQLPKDRFSAERLKGVDSTLKIQPAELGDSAMYLCASSSTDRGNNEQFFGPGTRLTVL.

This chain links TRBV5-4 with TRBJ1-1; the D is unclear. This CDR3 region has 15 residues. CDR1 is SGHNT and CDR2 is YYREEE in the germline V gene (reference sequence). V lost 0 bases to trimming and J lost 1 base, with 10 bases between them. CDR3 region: CASSLAENRNTEAFF. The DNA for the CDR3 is TGTGCCAGCAGCTTGGCGGAGAATCGGAACACTGAAGCTTTCTTT.